The T cell receptor (beta chain) under discussion was sequenced for a study of T cell changes during pregnancy in multiple sclerosis. This clone appeared a few times. CDR3 length equals 14 residues. Germline CDR1 and CDR2: MNHNS and SASEGT. V dropped 2 bases and J dropped 7 bases, with 14 bases sitting between them. Here immunoSEQ multiplex PCR was the method, and the copy in TCRdb shows in-frame clones only, minus some. This sample carries around 110,000 clones, 92% of them seen once, and the ten largest clones take approximately 1.4%. The V call is TRBV6-1, the J call TRBJ1-1; D perhaps matches TRBD1 (5 bases). The source was peripheral blood, collected in the third trimester of pregnancy. This TCR came from a female donor with multiple sclerosis, enrolled in a pregnancy study. The CDR3 is CASSELVGLIEAFF. CDR3 DNA: TGTGCCAGCAGTGAATTAGTGGGGCTGATTGAAGCTTTCTTT.